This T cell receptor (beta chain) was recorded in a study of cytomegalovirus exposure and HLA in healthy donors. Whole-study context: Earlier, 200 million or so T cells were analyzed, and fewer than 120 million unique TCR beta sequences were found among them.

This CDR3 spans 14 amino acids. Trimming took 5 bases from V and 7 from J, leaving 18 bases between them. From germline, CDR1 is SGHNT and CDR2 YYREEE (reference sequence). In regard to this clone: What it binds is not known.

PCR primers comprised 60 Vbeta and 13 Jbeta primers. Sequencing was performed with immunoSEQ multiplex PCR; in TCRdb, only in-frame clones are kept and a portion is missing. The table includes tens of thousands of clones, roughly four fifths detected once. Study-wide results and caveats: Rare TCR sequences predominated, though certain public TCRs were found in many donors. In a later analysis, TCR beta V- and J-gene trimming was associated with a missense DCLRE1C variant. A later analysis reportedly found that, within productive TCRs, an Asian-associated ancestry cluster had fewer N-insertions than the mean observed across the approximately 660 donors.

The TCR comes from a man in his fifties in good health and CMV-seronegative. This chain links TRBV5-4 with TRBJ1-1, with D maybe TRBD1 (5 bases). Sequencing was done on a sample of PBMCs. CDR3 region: CASRSGGALSEAFF. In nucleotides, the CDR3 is TGTGCCAGCAGGTCGGGGGGAGCTCTTAGTGAAGCTTTCTTT.